The rows below give T cell receptor beta chains drawn from one sample of a study of regulatory T cells in long-lasting Graves disease. In TCRdb, the multiplex PCR reads were re-called with MiXCR into one record per CDR3 protein. The sample yields 450,000 to 600,000 distinct CDR3 sequences, approximately 13% seen once. These data were likewise used in another study, on T cells in Graves' hyperthyroidism and ophthalmopathy.

This material consisted of peripheral blood mononuclear cells (PBMCs), taken at new diagnosis, from a patient treated with antithyroid drugs. These receptor sequences come from a man aged 25-40 years with Graves disease. Both conserved end residues are part of each CDR3. Fields, in order: clone size, J gene, V gene, D gene, CDR3 protein, CDR3 DNA. D genes are given only for firm matches. Size is omitted from some rows. Given values are once, few, many or a class for expanded clones.

many | TRBJ1-1 | TRBV24-1 | . | CATRAPGRGDTEAFF | TGTGCCACCCGTGCTCCTGGTCGGGGGGACACTGAAGCTTTCTTT
many | TRBJ1-1 | TRBV2 | . | CASNRQYLNTEAFF | TGTGCCAGCAATAGACAGTATTTGAACACTGAAGCTTTCTTT
. | TRBJ2-7 | TRBV6-5 | . | CASSYSSSTYEQYF | TGTGCCAGCAGTTACTCATCTAGTACCTACGAGCAGTACTTC
many | TRBJ2-1 | TRBV11-3 | . | CASSPTVGGYNEQFF | TGTGCCAGCAGTCCGACGGTGGGGGGCTACAATGAGCAGTTCTTC
many | TRBJ2-3 | TRBV6-1 | TRBD2 | CASSSGTSGSSNTDTQYF | TGTGCCAGCAGTAGTGGGACTAGCGGGAGTAGCAACACAGATACGCAGTATTTT
many | TRBJ2-7 | TRBV7-9 | . | CASSSPEQGAYEQYF | TGTGCCAGCAGCTCTCCCGAACAGGGAGCCTACGAGCAGTACTTC
few | TRBJ2-3 | TRBV5-6 | TRBD2 | CASSLEASGPTDTQYF | TGTGCCAGCAGCTTGGAGGCTAGCGGACCCACAGATACGCAGTATTTT
. | TRBJ1-1 | TRBV2 | TRBD1 | CASSGGQGEAFF | TGTGCCAGCAGTGGGGGACAGGGAGAAGCTTTCTTT
many | TRBJ1-6 | TRBV28 | . | CASSLDSSYNSPLHF | TGTGCCAGCAGTTTAGATAGCTCCTATAATTCACCCCTCCACTTT
many | TRBJ1-1 | TRBV30 | . | CACDKAPNTEAFF | TGTGCCTGTGACAAAGCTCCGAACACTGAAGCTTTCTTT
many | TRBJ1-1 | TRBV5-1 | . | CASSLAGQGNTEAFF | TGCGCCAGCAGCTTGGCCGGCCAGGGGAACACTGAAGCTTTCTTT
. | TRBJ2-5 | TRBV10-3 | TRBD1 | CAISERQGEETQYF | TGTGCCATCAGTGAGAGGCAGGGGGAAGAGACCCAGTACTTC
many | TRBJ2-3 | TRBV7-2 | . | CASSPIRADTQYF | TGTGCCAGCAGCCCCATTAGAGCAGATACGCAGTATTTT
once | TRBJ1-5 | TRBV9 | TRBD1 | CASSDGQGIQPQHF | TGTGCCAGCAGCGACGGACAGGGGATTCAGCCCCAGCATTTT
many | TRBJ2-7 | TRBV20-1 | . | CSAWVGGGTSSYEQYF | TGCAGTGCTTGGGTCGGGGGAGGAACGTCCTCCTACGAGCAGTACTTC
many | TRBJ2-3 | TRBV5-1 | . | CASSLEAVGQETDTQYF | TGTGCCAGCAGCTTGGAAGCGGTCGGCCAGGAGACAGATACGCAGTATTTT
many | TRBJ2-7 | TRBV20-1 | TRBD2 | CSATGPSGGEQYF | TGCAGTGCAACGGGCCCCTCGGGGGGCGAGCAGTACTTC
. | TRBJ1-4 | TRBV25-1 | . | CASSEYGHGEKLFF | TGTGCCAGCAGTGAATATGGCCACGGCGAAAAACTGTTTTTT
. | TRBJ2-3 | TRBV20-1 | . | CSASSGETGLTDTQYF | TGCAGTGCTAGTTCGGGGGAGACGGGCCTCACAGATACGCAGTATTTT
many | TRBJ1-1 | TRBV6-1 | TRBD1 | CASRETGGAFF | TGTGCCAGCAGGGAGACAGGGGGAGCTTTCTTT
. | TRBJ2-7 | TRBV29-1 | . | CSVEEGAARGQYF | TGCAGCGTTGAAGAAGGAGCGGCCCGTGGGCAGTACTTC
. | TRBJ1-5 | TRBV18 | . | CASSPPISQPQHF | TGTGCCAGCTCACCACCAATCTCTCAGCCCCAGCATTTT
many | TRBJ1-2 | TRBV28 | TRBD1 | CASAPGGQGVIGYTF | TGTGCCAGCGCTCCGGGGGGACAGGGAGTAATTGGCTACACCTTC
many | TRBJ2-7 | TRBV10-1 | . | CASSEGTGDYEQYF | TGCGCCAGCAGTGAAGGGACGGGAGACTACGAGCAGTACTTC
many | TRBJ1-5 | TRBV2 | . | CASSYLVEPQHF | TGTGCCAGCAGTTACTTAGTGGAGCCCCAGCATTTT
many | TRBJ1-2 | TRBV29-1 | . | CSVEGIYGGYTF | TGCAGCGTTGAGGGGATCTACGGGGGCTACACCTTC
many | TRBJ1-2 | TRBV30 | . | CAWSELGYTF | TGTGCCTGGAGTGAGCTTGGCTACACCTTC
. | TRBJ2-1 | TRBV19 | . | CASSLGAAYNEQFF | TGTGCCAGTAGTCTGGGGGCAGCTTACAATGAGCAGTTCTTC
many | TRBJ1-3 | TRBV2 | . | CASSPTPGNTIYF | TGTGCCAGCAGCCCCACTCCCGGAAACACCATATATTTT
many | TRBJ1-2 | TRBV6-5 | . | CASRSSDGVVGYTF | TGTGCCAGCAGATCCTCGGACGGTGTTGTAGGCTACACCTTC
many | TRBJ2-5 | TRBV6-2/TRBV6-3 | TRBD1 | CASSTTGGRETQYF | TGTGCCAGCAGCACCACAGGGGGCAGGGAGACCCAGTACTTC
many | TRBJ1-1 | TRBV29-1 | . | CSVELSLQGADDEAFF | TGCAGCGTTGAGTTGAGCCTGCAGGGCGCGGACGATGAAGCTTTCTTT
many | TRBJ2-1 | TRBV20-1 | TRBD2 | CSARLAGGQEQFF | TGCAGTGCTAGACTAGCGGGAGGTCAGGAGCAGTTCTTC
many | TRBJ2-7 | TRBV3-1 | . | CASSQGIINYEQYF | TGTGCCAGCAGCCAAGGGATTATTAACTACGAGCAGTACTTC
many | TRBJ2-3 | TRBV6-2/TRBV6-3 | . | CASSPTLPTDTDTQYF | TGTGCCAGCAGCCCAACCCTACCGACTGATACAGATACGCAGTATTTT
. | TRBJ2-1 | TRBV10-3 | . | CAIKTAYNEQFF | TGTGCCATCAAGACGGCCTACAATGAGCAGTTCTTC
few | TRBJ2-3 | TRBV27 | TRBD2 | CASRLAGVDTQYF | TGTGCCAGCCGACTAGCGGGGGTAGATACGCAGTATTTT
. | TRBJ2-2 | TRBV12-3/TRBV12-4 | TRBD2 | CASSLESLAGYTGELFF | TGTGCCAGCAGTTTAGAAAGCCTAGCGGGATACACCGGGGAGCTGTTTTTT
few | TRBJ2-2 | TRBV10-3 | . | CAISDSRGTNTGELLF | TGTGCCATCAGTGACTCGCGGGGTACGAACACCGGGGAGCTGCTTTTT
many | TRBJ2-5 | TRBV7-9 | . | CASSRPGHLQETQYF | TGTGCCAGCAGCCGCCCGGGACACCTCCAAGAGACCCAGTACTTC
many | TRBJ1-1 | TRBV27 | . | CASSLSWGRPNTEAFF | TGTGCCAGCAGTTTATCGTGGGGCAGACCGAACACTGAAGCTTTCTTT
many | TRBJ2-3 | TRBV5-1 | . | CASSQTTDTQYF | TGCGCCAGCAGCCAGACCACAGATACGCAGTATTTT
few | TRBJ2-2 | TRBV5-6 | . | CASSLDPGANSGELFF | TGTGCCAGCAGCTTGGATCCGGGAGCCAACAGCGGGGAGCTGTTTTTT
many | TRBJ2-5 | TRBV29-1 | . | CSASGGKETQYF | TGCAGCGCGTCGGGCGGCAAAGAGACCCAGTACTTC
many | TRBJ1-1 | TRBV10-1 | TRBD1 | CASGTAGGTEAFF | TGCGCCAGCGGGACAGCCGGGGGCACTGAAGCTTTCTTT